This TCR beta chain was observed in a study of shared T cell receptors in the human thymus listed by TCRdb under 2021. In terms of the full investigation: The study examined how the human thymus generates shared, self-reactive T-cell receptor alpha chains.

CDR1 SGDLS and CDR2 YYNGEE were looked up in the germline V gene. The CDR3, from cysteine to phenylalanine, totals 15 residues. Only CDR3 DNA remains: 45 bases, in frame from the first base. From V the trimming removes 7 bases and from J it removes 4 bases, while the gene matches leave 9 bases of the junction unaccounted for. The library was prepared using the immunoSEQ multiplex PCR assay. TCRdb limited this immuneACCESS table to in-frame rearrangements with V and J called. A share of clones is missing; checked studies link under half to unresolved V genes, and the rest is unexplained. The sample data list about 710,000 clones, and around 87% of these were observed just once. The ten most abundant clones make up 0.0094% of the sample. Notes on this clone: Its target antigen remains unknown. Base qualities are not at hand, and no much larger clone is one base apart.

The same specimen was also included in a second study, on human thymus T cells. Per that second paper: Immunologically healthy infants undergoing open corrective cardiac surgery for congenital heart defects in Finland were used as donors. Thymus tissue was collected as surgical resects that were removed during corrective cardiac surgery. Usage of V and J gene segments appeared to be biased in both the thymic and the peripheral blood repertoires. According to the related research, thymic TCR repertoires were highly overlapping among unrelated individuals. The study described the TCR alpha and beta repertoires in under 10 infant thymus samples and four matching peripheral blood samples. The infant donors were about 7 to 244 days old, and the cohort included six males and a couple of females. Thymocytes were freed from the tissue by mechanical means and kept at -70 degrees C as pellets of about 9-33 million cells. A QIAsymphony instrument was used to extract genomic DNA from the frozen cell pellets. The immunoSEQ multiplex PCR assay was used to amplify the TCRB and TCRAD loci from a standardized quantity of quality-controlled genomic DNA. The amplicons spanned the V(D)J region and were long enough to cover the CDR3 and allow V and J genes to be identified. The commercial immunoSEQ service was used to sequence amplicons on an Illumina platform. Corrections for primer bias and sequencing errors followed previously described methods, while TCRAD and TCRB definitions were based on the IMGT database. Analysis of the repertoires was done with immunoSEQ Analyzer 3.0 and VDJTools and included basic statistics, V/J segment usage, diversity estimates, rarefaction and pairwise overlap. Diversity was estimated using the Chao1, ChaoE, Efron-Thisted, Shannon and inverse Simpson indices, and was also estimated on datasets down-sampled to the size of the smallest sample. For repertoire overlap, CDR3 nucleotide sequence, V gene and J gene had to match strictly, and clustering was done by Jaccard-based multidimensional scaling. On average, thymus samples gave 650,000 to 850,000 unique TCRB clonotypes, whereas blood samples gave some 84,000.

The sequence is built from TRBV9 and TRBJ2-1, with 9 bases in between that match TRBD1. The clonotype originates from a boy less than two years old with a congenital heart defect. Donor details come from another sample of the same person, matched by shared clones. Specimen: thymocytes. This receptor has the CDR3 CASALQGAPYNEQFF. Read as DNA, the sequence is TGTGCCAGCGCGTTACAGGGGGCCCCATACAATGAGCAGTTCTTC.